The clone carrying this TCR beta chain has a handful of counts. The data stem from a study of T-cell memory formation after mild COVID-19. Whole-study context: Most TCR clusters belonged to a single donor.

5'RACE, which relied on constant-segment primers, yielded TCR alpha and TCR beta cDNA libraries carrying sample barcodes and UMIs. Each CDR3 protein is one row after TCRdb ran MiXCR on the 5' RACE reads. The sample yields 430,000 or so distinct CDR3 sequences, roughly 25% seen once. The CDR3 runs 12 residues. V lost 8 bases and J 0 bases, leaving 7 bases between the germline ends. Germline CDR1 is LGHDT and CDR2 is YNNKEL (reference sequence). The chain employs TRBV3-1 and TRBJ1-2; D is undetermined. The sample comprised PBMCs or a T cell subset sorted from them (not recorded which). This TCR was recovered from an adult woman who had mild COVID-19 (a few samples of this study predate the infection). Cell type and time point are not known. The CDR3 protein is CASGGANYGYTF. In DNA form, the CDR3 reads TGTGCCAGCGGCGGGGCTAACTATGGCTACACCTTC.